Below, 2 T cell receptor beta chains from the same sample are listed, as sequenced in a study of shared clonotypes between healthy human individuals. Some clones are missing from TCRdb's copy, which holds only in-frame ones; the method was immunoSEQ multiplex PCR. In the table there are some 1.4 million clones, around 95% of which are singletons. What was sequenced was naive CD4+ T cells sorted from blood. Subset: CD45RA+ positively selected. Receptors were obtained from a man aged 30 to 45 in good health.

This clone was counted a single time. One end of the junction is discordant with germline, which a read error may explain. CDR3 protein: CASRIGTGPQHF. The CDR3, as DNA: TGTGCCAGTAGGATAGGAACTGGGCCCCAGCATTTT. V gene TRBV19 combines with J gene TRBJ1-5; D call uncertain. The germline gives CDR1 LNHDA, CDR2 SQIVND (reference sequence). The CDR3 sequence is 12 residues long.

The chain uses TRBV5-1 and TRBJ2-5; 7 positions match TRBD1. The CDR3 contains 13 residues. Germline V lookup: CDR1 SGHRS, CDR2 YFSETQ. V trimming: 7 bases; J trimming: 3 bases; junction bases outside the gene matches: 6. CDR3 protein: CASSGQLKETQYF. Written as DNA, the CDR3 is TGCGCCAGCTCGGGACAGCTGAAAGAGACCCAGTACTTC.